Following are 27 T cell receptor beta chains from one sample sequenced in a study of T cells after yellow fever vaccination. TCRdb re-called the 5' RACE reads through MiXCR, storing one row per CDR3 protein. The table has 150,000 to 200,000 distinct CDR3 sequences, 11% seen once. The sequences come from CD8+ T cells sorted from PBMCs, collected 15 days after the yellow fever booster vaccination. The origin of the receptors is a young man who received the YFV17D yellow fever vaccine.

The chain joins TRBV7-9 to TRBJ2-6; D might be TRBD1 (5 bases). V was cut by 6 bases and J by 0 bases, with 12 bases left in between. There are 16 residues in the CDR3. Germline CDR1 SEHNR, CDR2 FQNEAQ (reference sequence). CDR3 bases: TGTGCCAGCAGAGACAGCGTGAGCTCTGGGGCCAACGTCCTGACTTTC. Encoded protein: CASRDSVSSGANVLTF.

This chain joins TRBV6-5 and TRBJ2-1, with 9 bases lining up with TRBD1. V was clipped by 2 bases and J by 10 bases; unmatched bases: 9. Germline lookup yields CDR1 MNHEY and CDR2 SVGAGI. The length of the CDR3 is 15 residues. CDR3 in amino acids: CASSYPGQGLSEQFF. In DNA, the CDR3 is TGTGCCAGCAGTTACCCGGGACAGGGTTTATCGGAGCAGTTCTTC.

This clonotype has only a few counts. The chain recombines TRBV7-8 with TRBJ2-3, with 7 bases aligning to TRBD2. CDR3 length: 15 amino acids. The J segment lost 2 bases and the V segment lost 2 bases, leaving 4 bases of the junction unmatched. In germline, CDR1 is SGHVS, CDR2 FQNEAQ. CDR3 region: CASSLMGGYTDTQYF. The CDR3 DNA is TGTGCCAGCAGCTTAATGGGAGGGTACACAGATACGCAGTATTTT. The entire variable domain, with the rest obtained from reference TRBV7-8 and TRBJ2-3, is as follows: GAGVSQSPRYKVAKRGQDVALRCDPISGHVSLFWYQQALGQGPEFLTYFQNEAQLDKSGLPSDRFFAERPEGSVSTLKIQRTQQEDSAVYLCASSLMGGYTDTQYFGPGTRLTVL.

CDR3 amino acids: CASSLVLGTYGYTF. DNA of the CDR3: TGTGCCAGCAGCTTAGTGCTGGGCACCTATGGCTACACCTTC. The chain joins TRBV7-9 to TRBJ1-2; D ambiguous. Germline V gene sequence: CDR1 SEHNR, CDR2 FQNEAQ (reference sequence). V lost 1 base and J lost 4, with 10 bases in between. The CDR3 loop spans 14 amino acids. The full variable domain, completed using reference TRBV7-9 and TRBJ1-2, is DTGVSQNPRHKITKRGQNVTFRCDPISEHNRLYWYRQTLGQGPEFLTYFQNEAQLEKSRLLSDRFSAERPKGSFSTLEIQRTEQGDSAMYLCASSLVLGTYGYTFGSGTRLTVV.

The CDR3 DNA reads as TGTGCCAGCAGTCCGACAGGGTTTAATCAGCCCCAGCATTTT. This encodes CASSPTGFNQPQHF. The V gene is TRBV27, the J gene TRBJ1-5; 7 bases map to TRBD1. The CDR3 has 14 residues. Trimming took 5 bases from V and 4 from J; bases not matched to a gene: 5. In germline, CDR1 is MNHEY, CDR2 SMNVEV (reference sequence).

This clonotype was detected ten times or more. The chain's CDR3 is CASSYSGGTDTQYF. CDR3 nucleotides: TGTGCCAGCAGTTACTCGGGGGGTACAGATACGCAGTATTTT. This rearrangement joins TRBV6-5 to TRBJ2-3, with a tentative D call TRBD2 (6 bases). V was pared by 0 bases and J by 3 bases, with 7 bases between. CDR1 MNHEY and CDR2 SVGAGI come from the germline V gene. This CDR3 has 14 residues.

This clonotype was seen only a few times. V is TRBV9 and J is TRBJ2-7; D might be TRBD1 or TRBD2, each matching 6 bases. This CDR3 is built from 14 residues. Germline V CDR1 and CDR2: SGDLS, YYNGEE. Deletions cut 4 bases from V and 5 bases from J, with 16 bases between. The CDR3 region has the DNA TGTGCCAGCAGCCCCCATCGGGGGCAGAACGAGCAGTACTTC. Its translation: CASSPHRGQNEQYF.

This clonotype was counted only a few times. This sequence joins TRBV14 and TRBJ1-5; no definite D call. Trimming shortened V by 0 bases and J by 7 bases, and 7 bases separated the two germline ends. CDR1 SGHDN and CDR2 FVKESK come from the germline V gene. CDR3 length: 13 amino acids. CDR3 residues: CASSQDYGQPQHF. In nucleotides, the CDR3 is TGTGCCAGCAGCCAAGATTACGGACAGCCCCAGCATTTT.

This clonotype was detected a few times. The chain joins TRBV6-2 or TRBV6-3 to TRBJ1-2, with D tentatively TRBD1 (5 bases). The CDR3 has 15 residues. Germline V gene data show CDR1 as MNHEY and CDR2 as SVGEGT. Trimming took 2 bases from V and 1 from J, leaving 11 bases between them. CDR3 nucleotide sequence: TGTGCCAGCAGTTACGGGACGGAACTTAACTATGGCTACACCTTC. Amino acids: CASSYGTELNYGYTF.

The genes are TRBV4-3 and TRBJ1-1; TRBD1 matches 8 bases. The V segment lost 0 bases and the J segment 4 bases; nucleotides outside the gene matches: 4. This CDR3 contains 15 residues. The germline V gene encodes CDR1 LGHNA and CDR2 YSLEER. CDR3 coding DNA: TGCGCCAGCAGCCAAGACGGACAGGGCAGCACTGAAGCTTTCTTT. It codes for CASSQDGQGSTEAFF.

This clonotype was observed a handful of times. The rearrangement links TRBV5-4 to TRBJ1-2; the D gene is possibly TRBD1 (6 bases). This CDR3 is built from 16 residues. Between the trimmed V and J ends, which lost 1 base and 1 base, there was a span of 14 bases. The germline gives CDR1 SGHNT, CDR2 YYREEE (reference sequence). The CDR3 loop is CASSLRCQGINYGYTF. The CDR3 DNA reads TGTGCCAGCAGCTTGAGGTGCCAGGGGATTAACTATGGCTACACCTTC.

This clonotype showed up just a few times. This rearrangement joins TRBV5-1 to TRBJ1-4, with D possibly TRBD1 on 5 matching bases. The V end was cut by 1 base, the J end by 8 bases, with 12 bases between. Germline V CDR1 and CDR2: SGHRS, YFSETQ. The CDR3 covers 14 residues. The CDR3 DNA follows: TGCGCCAGCAGCTTGCAGGGTTTTACGGAAAAACTGTTTTTT. Translation: CASSLQGFTEKLFF.

V and J are TRBV5-1 and TRBJ2-2; 9 positions agree with TRBD1. After removal of 0 bases from V and 6 bases from J, the junction contained 12 bases not matched to a gene. CDR3 length: 18 amino acids. Germline V lookup: CDR1 SGHRS, CDR2 YFSETQ. The CDR3 spells CASSLDIRTGEVPGELFF. The CDR3 nucleotides are TGCGCCAGCAGCTTGGATATTCGGACAGGGGAGGTTCCCGGGGAGCTGTTTTTT.

This clonotype was seen ten or more times. This chain uses TRBV4-3 with TRBJ2-3, with a tentative D call TRBD2 (6 bases). V dropped 0 bases and J dropped 4 bases, with 8 bases sitting between them. The CDR3 totals 14 residues. Looked up from germline, CDR1 is LGHNA and CDR2 is YSLEER. DNA of the CDR3: TGCGCCAGCAGCCAAGACCCTAGCGCAGATACGCAGTATTTT. Its translation: CASSQDPSADTQYF.

As for this clonotype: A junction end diverges from the germline sequence, so it may reflect a read error. The chain couples TRBV6-5 to TRBJ2-1; D not resolved. Per germline, CDR1 MNHEY and CDR2 SVGAGI. CDR3 length: 17 residues. The CDR3 DNA sequence: TGTGCCAGCAGTTCTTTAATCGCGGCGGCCTCCTACAGTGAGCAGTTCTTC. Its protein product is CASSSLIAAASYSEQFF.

This CDR3 reads CASSYYRGAAFF. The CDR3 nucleotides read TGTGCCAGCAGTTACTACCGGGGGGCAGCTTTCTTT. The genes are TRBV6-5 and TRBJ1-1; D perhaps matches TRBD1 (6 bases). The V gene lost 1 base and the J gene lost 10 bases, with 10 bases spanning the gap. Germline V gives CDR1 MNHEY, CDR2 SVGAGI. CDR3 length: 12 amino acids.

V is TRBV5-1 and J is TRBJ1-1; D perhaps matches TRBD1 (6 bases). The CDR3 has 14 residues. Germline V gene data show CDR1 as SGHRS and CDR2 as YFSETQ. Trimming removed 4 bases from V and 1 base from J, with 11 bases in between. In DNA, the CDR3 is TGCGCCAGCAGCATGACAGGAAGGAACACTGAAGCTTTCTTT. It is translated as CASSMTGRNTEAFF.

This clonotype was counted only a few times. The chain has TRBV7-9 and TRBJ2-3, with TRBD2 as a possible D gene (5 bases). The CDR3 runs to 12 residues. Trimming removed 5 bases at V and 5 bases at J, with 8 bases between. The germline gives CDR1 SEHNR, CDR2 FQNEAQ (reference sequence). The CDR3 nucleotides read TGTGCCAGCAGCCGGACTGTAGATACGCAGTATTTT. It is translated as CASSRTVDTQYF.

This clonotype was recorded a few times. The CDR3 reads CASSRQGSYEQYV. In DNA, the CDR3 is TGTGCCAGCAGCCGACAGGGCTCCTACGAGCAGTACGTC. This rearrangement joins TRBV5-4 to TRBJ2-7; 7 bases are a match to TRBD1. The germline V gene has CDR1 SGHNT and CDR2 YYREEE (reference sequence). This CDR3 is built from 13 residues. The J segment lost 0 bases and the V segment lost 4 bases, leaving 1 base of the junction unmatched.

The chain links TRBV11-1 to TRBJ2-7; tentatively, D is TRBD2 (5 bases). Germline V gene lookup returns CDR1 SGHAT and CDR2 FQDESV (reference sequence). V was trimmed by 1 base and J by 7 bases, leaving 11 bases between them. The CDR3 sequence is 13 residues long. For the CDR3, the DNA is TGTGCCAGCAGCTTAGGCGGGCGCGGGGAGCAGTACGTC. Its protein product is CASSLGGRGEQYV.

This clonotype appeared a few times. The chain links TRBV9 to TRBJ2-3, with TRBD2 identical over 8 bases. CDR3 size: 16 residues. Germline CDR1 SGDLS, CDR2 YYNGEE. Trimming removed 1 base from V and 2 bases from J; junction bases left unmatched: 6. CDR3 loop: CASSVWSGGNTDTQYF. The CDR3, as DNA: TGTGCCAGCAGCGTATGGAGCGGGGGAAACACAGATACGCAGTATTTT.

This clonotype was recorded at least ten times. The V gene is TRBV4-3, the J gene TRBJ1-1, with 8 bases lining up with TRBD1. The junction had 9 bases not matched to a gene; V was cut back by 0 bases and J by 3 bases. The length of the CDR3 is 17 residues. CDR1 is LGHNA and CDR2 is YSLEER in the germline V gene. The CDR3 DNA follows: TGCGCCAGCAGCCAAGATGAAGGGAGACAGGGGTACACTGAAGCTTTCTTT. Its protein is CASSQDEGRQGYTEAFF.

This clonotype was seen repeatedly, ten times or more. The chain links TRBV6-4 to TRBJ2-3; 9 bases line up with TRBD2. V was clipped by 4 bases and J by 0 bases; unmatched bases: 2. This CDR3 comprises 15 residues. In germline, CDR1 is MRHNA, CDR2 SNTAGT. The CDR3 protein is CASSGGGASTDTQYF. CDR3 nucleotide sequence: TGTGCCAGCAGTGGCGGGGGGGCCAGCACAGATACGCAGTATTTT.

This clonotype was observed at least ten times. The rearrangement uses TRBV12-3 or TRBV12-4 and TRBJ1-1; unclear D gene. The V and J ends lost 1 base and 11 bases respectively, with 11 bases between them. This CDR3 comprises 12 residues. CDR3 DNA sequence: TGTGCCAGCAGTTTAGAGGACGGGTCGGCTTTCTTT. This translates into CASSLEDGSAFF.

This clonotype was counted a few times. This chain links TRBV25-1 with TRBJ1-2, with a weak D call TRBD1 (6 bases). Trimming took off 1 base at V and 4 bases at J, with 13 bases between the two ends. This CDR3 is built from 15 residues. CDR1 and CDR2 (germline): MGHDK, SYGVNS. This CDR3 is CASSEFRGASYGYTF. The CDR3, as DNA: TGTGCCAGCAGTGAATTTAGGGGGGCTTCCTATGGCTACACCTTC.

This clonotype turned up a few times. The chain employs TRBV9 and TRBJ2-2; TRBD2 agrees at 13 bases. Trimming removed 4 bases from V and 3 bases from J; junction bases left unmatched: 12. CDR1 is SGDLS, CDR2 YYNGEE, per germline. The CDR3 is 19 residues long. CDR3 protein: CASSLNPGLAGLHTGELFF. CDR3 coding DNA: TGTGCCAGCAGCCTTAACCCGGGACTAGCGGGGCTCCACACCGGGGAGCTGTTTTTT.

This clonotype was detected only a few times. V is TRBV23-1 and J is TRBJ2-3, with TRBD1 as a possible D gene (6 bases). TRBV23-1 is marked as an open reading frame, function uncertain. The CDR3 has 20 amino acids. The V end was cut by 8 bases, the J end by 0 bases, with 30 bases between. The CDR3 reads CASVKNGRGRVASSTDTQYF. DNA for the CDR3: TGCGCCAGCGTAAAGAACGGCAGGGGCCGAGTGGCGTCGAGCACAGATACGCAGTATTTT.